The 10 T cell receptor beta chains below were found in one sample sequenced in a study of PD-1 blockade in classical Hodgkin lymphoma. Indicated time point: cycle 4 day 1 (C4D1), after less than 7 weeks of nivolumab. Each patient's relapse followed autologous stem cell transplantation, and brentuximab vedotin exposure varied. Method: immunoSEQ multiplex PCR; TCRdb's copy keeps in-frame clones and lacks some. This table has 30,000 or so clones, 82% appearing once. Specimen: peripheral blood mononuclear cells (PBMCs), collected before the fourth cycle of nivolumab. The receptors were sampled from a human donor with classical Hodgkin lymphoma.

V is TRBV4-2 and J is TRBJ2-3; 9 bases map to TRBD2. CDR1 and CDR2 (germline): LGHNA, YNFKEQ. The V gene end was trimmed by 4 bases and the J gene end by 5 bases; junction bases not matched to a gene: 10. The CDR3 is 16 residues long. The CDR3, as DNA: TGTGCCAGCAGCCCCCCCCAGCGGGGGGCACGAGATACGCAGTATTTT. It specifies CASSPPQRGARDTQYF.

This chain uses TRBV7-2 with TRBJ1-2; 8 bases agree with TRBD1. Germline CDR1 is SGHTA and CDR2 is FQGNSA. V gave up 5 bases and J gave up 5 bases; unmatched junction bases: 13. This CDR3 is built from 16 residues. CDR3 region: CASSPTSGGEVYGYTF. CDR3 sequence (DNA): TGTGCCAGCAGCCCCACCTCAGGGGGCGAGGTTTATGGCTACACCTTC.

The CDR3 coding sequence is TGTGCCAGCAGCGGGGTAGTGGGCGGCACAGATACGCAGTATTTT. Translation: CASSGVVGGTDTQYF. The rearrangement links TRBV7-9 to TRBJ2-3; D is ambiguous. Germline-derived CDR1 and CDR2 are SEHNR and FQNEAQ (reference sequence). The V end was cut by 5 bases, the J end by 1 base, with 13 bases between. This CDR3 has 15 residues.

J is TRBJ1-6 and V is TRBV30; D gene unclear. Germline CDR1 is GTSNPN and CDR2 is SVGIG (reference sequence). The CDR3 covers 15 residues. V was cut by 2 bases and J by 7 bases, with 15 bases left in between. This CDR3 reads CAWSTGRVPNSPLHF. CDR3 DNA: TGTGCCTGGAGTACCGGAAGGGTACCAAATTCACCCCTCCACTTT.

This clone was seen only once. V is TRBV7-8 and J is TRBJ2-5, with 15 bases matching TRBD2. V shed 5 bases, J shed 5 bases, and the junction held 6 bases outside the gene matches. The germline V gene encodes CDR1 SGHVS and CDR2 FQNEAQ. The CDR3 runs 16 residues. The DNA of the CDR3 is TGTGCCAGCAGCCCCCGGACTAGCGGGGGGGCGGAGACCCAGTACTTC. Protein: CASSPRTSGGAETQYF. Drawing the rest from reference TRBV7-8 and TRBJ2-5, the complete variable domain is GAGVSQSPRYKVAKRGQDVALRCDPISGHVSLFWYQQALGQGPEFLTYFQNEAQLDKSGLPSDRFFAERPEGSVSTLKIQRTQQEDSAVYLCASSPRTSGGAETQYFGPGTRLLVL.

The chain joins TRBV5-4 to TRBJ2-7; TRBD2 matches 10 bases. Germline V gives CDR1 SGHNT, CDR2 YYREEE (reference sequence). V trimming: 4 bases; J trimming: 0 bases; junction bases outside the gene matches: 7. This CDR3 is 16 amino acids long. As DNA, the CDR3 is TGTGCCAGCAGCCTCACCTGGACTAGCGGCTCCTACGAGCAGTACTTC. Translation: CASSLTWTSGSYEQYF.

The chain combines TRBV2 with TRBJ2-7, with D uncertain. This CDR3 has 13 amino acids. The V end lost 3 bases, the J end lost 4 bases, and 10 bases lay between the germline ends. CDR1 and CDR2 from the germline V gene are SNHLY and FYNNEI. CDR3 sequence: CASSEGFGYEQYF. The CDR3 DNA follows: TGTGCCAGCAGTGAGGGCTTTGGGTACGAGCAGTACTTC.

This chain joins TRBV6-6 and TRBJ1-2; maybe TRBD1 (5 bases). Trimming took 2 bases from V and 1 from J, leaving 8 bases between them. CDR1 and CDR2 (germline): MNHNY, SVGAGI (reference sequence). CDR3 length: 14 amino acids. In DNA form, the CDR3 reads TGTGCCAGCAGTTACCAGGGCGTTAACTATGGCTACACCTTC. Its protein product is CASSYQGVNYGYTF.

The chain couples TRBV5-1 to TRBJ2-7; 10 nucleotides line up with TRBD1. CDR3 length: 14 residues. Germline-derived CDR1 and CDR2 are SGHRS and YFSETQ. V trimming: 6 bases; J trimming: 5 bases; junction bases outside the gene matches: 8. CDR3 loop: CASMRTGGGNEQYF. The CDR3 DNA reads TGCGCCAGCATGCGGACAGGGGGTGGGAACGAGCAGTACTTC. Full variable domain (remainder filled in from reference TRBV5-1 and TRBJ2-7): KAGVTQTPRYLIKTRGQQVTLSCSPISGHRSVSWYQQTPGQGLQFLFEYFSETQRNKGNFPGRFSGRQFSNSRSEMNVSTLELGDSALYLCASMRTGGGNEQYFGPGTRLTVT.

V usage is TRBV5-1 and J usage is TRBJ1-1; the D gene is possibly TRBD1 (6 bases). V shed 2 bases and J shed 8 bases, with 16 bases lying between them. This CDR3 is 14 amino acids long. Germline V CDR1 and CDR2: SGHRS, YFSETQ. In DNA, the CDR3 is TGCGCCAGCAGCTTAGGGGGGAGTGTGCCGGAAGCTTTCTTT. It codes for CASSLGGSVPEAFF. Using reference TRBV5-1 and TRBJ1-1 for the parts outside the CDR3, the full variable domain is KAGVTQTPRYLIKTRGQQVTLSCSPISGHRSVSWYQQTPGQGLQFLFEYFSETQRNKGNFPGRFSGRQFSNSRSEMNVSTLELGDSALYLCASSLGGSVPEAFFGQGTRLTVV.